This T cell receptor beta chain was recovered during a study of breast tumors, draining lymph nodes, adjacent tissues. Study-level results: Compared with lymph nodes, tumors were less diverse; compared with nontumor tissue, more.

A note on this clonotype: What it binds is unknown.

MiXCR, run by TCRdb on the multiplex PCR reads, gives a single entry per CDR3 protein. Of 85,000 to 130,000 distinct CDR3 sequences detected, about 30% appear once; the ten largest clones hold around 5.9%. Breast cancer patients provided tissue from their axillary draining lymph nodes. Trimming stripped 5 bases from V and 6 bases from J, with 17 bases between. Germline-derived CDR1 and CDR2 are DFQATT and SNEGSKA (reference sequence). The CDR3 runs to 15 residues. J is TRBJ1-6 and V is TRBV20-1; D unclear. The clonotype originates from a female donor with breast cancer. Some clones in this sample may be carry-over from other donors' samples. The source material was axillary lymph node tissue. CDR3 bases: TGCAGTGCTCCTTCGTTCGCCATTCCTAATTCACCCCTCCACTTT. This translates into CSAPSFAIPNSPLHF.